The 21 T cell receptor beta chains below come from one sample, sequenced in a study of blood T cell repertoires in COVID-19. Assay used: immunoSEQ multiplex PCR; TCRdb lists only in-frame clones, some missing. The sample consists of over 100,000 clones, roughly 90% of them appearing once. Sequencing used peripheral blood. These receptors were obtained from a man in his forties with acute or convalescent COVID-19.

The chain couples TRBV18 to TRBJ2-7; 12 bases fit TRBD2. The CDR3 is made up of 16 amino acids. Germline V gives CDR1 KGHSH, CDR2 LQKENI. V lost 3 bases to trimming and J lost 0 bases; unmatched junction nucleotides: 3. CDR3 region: CASSPLAGGSSYEQYF. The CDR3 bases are TGTGCCAGCTCACCGCTAGCGGGGGGGAGCTCCTACGAGCAGTACTTC. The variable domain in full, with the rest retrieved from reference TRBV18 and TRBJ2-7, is NAGVMQNPRHLVRRRGQEARLRCSPMKGHSHVYWYRQLPEEGLKFMVYLQKENIIDESGMPKERFSAEFPKEGPSILRIQQVVRGDSAAYFCASSPLAGGSSYEQYFGPGTRLTVT.

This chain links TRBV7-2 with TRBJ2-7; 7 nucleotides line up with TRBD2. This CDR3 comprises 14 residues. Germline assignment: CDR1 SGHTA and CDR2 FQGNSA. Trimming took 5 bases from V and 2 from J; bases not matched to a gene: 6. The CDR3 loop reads CASSPGRDTYEQYF. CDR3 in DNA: TGTGCCAGCAGCCCAGGGAGGGATACCTACGAGCAGTACTTC.

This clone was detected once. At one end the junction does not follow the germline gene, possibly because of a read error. CDR3 nucleotide sequence: TGCGCCAGCAGCTCCGGACTAGCGGGAGGCACGGATACGCAGTATTTT. This gives the protein CASSSGLAGGTDTQYF. The chain couples TRBV5-1 to TRBJ2-3; 14 bases fit TRBD2. This CDR3 contains 16 residues. The germline gives CDR1 SGHRS, CDR2 YFSETQ.

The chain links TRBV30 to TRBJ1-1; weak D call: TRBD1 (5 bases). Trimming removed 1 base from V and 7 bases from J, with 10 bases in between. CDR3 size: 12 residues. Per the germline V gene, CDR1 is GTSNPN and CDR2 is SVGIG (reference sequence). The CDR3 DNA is TGTGCCTGGAGTGGGTCTCAGGGTGAAGCTTTCTTT. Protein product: CAWSGSQGEAFF.

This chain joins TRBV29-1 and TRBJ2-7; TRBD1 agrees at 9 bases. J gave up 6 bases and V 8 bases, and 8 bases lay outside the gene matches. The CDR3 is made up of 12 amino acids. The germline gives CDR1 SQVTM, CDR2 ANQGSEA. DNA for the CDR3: TGCAGCCTTGGGACAGGGACGGGCGAGCAGTACTTC. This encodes CSLGTGTGEQYF.

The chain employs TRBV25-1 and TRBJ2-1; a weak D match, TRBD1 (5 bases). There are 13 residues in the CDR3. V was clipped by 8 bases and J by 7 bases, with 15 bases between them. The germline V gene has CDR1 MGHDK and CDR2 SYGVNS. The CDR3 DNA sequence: TGTGCCAGCCGACAGTCAAGTGTGAATGAGCAGTTCTTC. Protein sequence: CASRQSSVNEQFF. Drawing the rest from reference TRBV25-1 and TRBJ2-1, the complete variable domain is EADIYQTPRYLVIGTGKKITLECSQTMGHDKMYWYQQDPGMELHLIHYSYGVNSTEKGDLSSESTVSRIRTEHFPLTLESARPSHTSQYLCASRQSSVNEQFFGPGTRLTVL.

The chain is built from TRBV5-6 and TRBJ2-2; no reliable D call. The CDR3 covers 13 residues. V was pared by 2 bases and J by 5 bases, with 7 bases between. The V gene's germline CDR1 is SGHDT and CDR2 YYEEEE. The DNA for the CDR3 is TGTGCCAGCAGCTTCTCGGGTACCGGGGAGCTGTTTTTT. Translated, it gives CASSFSGTGELFF.

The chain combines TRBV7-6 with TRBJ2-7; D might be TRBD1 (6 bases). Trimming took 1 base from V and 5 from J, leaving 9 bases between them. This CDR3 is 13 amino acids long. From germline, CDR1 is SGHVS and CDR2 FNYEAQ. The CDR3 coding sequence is TGTGCCAGCAGCTTAGACAGGGACGACGAGCAGTACTTC. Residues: CASSLDRDDEQYF.

The CDR3: CASSRWTGGINYGYTF. The CDR3 coding sequence is TGTGCCAGCAGCCGTTGGACAGGGGGCATCAACTATGGCTACACCTTC. The chain uses TRBV5-8 and TRBJ1-2; TRBD1 matches at 11 bases. The CDR3 totals 16 residues. The germline gives CDR1 SGHTS, CDR2 YDEGEE. The trim removed 4 bases at V and 2 bases at J, leaving 7 bases unmatched.

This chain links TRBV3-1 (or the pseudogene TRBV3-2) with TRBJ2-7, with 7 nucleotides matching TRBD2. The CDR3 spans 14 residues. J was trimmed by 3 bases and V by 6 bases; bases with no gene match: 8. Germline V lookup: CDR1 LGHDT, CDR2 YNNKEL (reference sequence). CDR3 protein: CASRGREGIYEQYF. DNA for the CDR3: TGTGCCAGCAGGGGAAGGGAGGGGATCTACGAGCAGTACTTC.

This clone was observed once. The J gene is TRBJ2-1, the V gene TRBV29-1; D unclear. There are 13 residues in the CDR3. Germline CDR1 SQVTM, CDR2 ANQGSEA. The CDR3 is CTSVIGSYNEQFF. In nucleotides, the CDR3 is TGCACTTCCGTGATCGGCTCCTACAATGAGCAGTTCTTC.

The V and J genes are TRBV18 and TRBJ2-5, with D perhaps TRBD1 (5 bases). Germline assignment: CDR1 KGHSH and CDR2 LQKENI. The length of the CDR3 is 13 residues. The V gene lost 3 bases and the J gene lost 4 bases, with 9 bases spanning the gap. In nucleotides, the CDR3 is TGTGCCAGCTCACCTGGCAGGGCAGAGACCCAGTACTTC. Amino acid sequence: CASSPGRAETQYF.

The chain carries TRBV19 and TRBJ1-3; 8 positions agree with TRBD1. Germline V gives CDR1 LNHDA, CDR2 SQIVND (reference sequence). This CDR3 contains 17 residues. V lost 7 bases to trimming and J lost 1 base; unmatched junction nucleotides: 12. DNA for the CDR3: TGTGCCAGTAAAAAGAGGACAGGGCCTCTTTCTGGAAACACCATATATTTT. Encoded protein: CASKKRTGPLSGNTIYF.

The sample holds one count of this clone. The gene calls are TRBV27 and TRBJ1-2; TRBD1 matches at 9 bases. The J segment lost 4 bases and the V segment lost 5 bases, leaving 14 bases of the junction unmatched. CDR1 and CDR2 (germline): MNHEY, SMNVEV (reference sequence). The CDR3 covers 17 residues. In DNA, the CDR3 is TGTGCCAGCAGTGTAAACCCGGGACAGGGTTTATTCTATGGCTACACCTTC. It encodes CASSVNPGQGLFYGYTF.

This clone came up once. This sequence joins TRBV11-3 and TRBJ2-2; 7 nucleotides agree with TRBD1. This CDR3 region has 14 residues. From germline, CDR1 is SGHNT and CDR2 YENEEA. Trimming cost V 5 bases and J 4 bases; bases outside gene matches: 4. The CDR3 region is CASSPTGTTGELFF. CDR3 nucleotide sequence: TGTGCCAGCAGCCCGACAGGGACCACCGGGGAGCTGTTTTTT. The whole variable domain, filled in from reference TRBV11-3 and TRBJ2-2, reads EAGVVQSPRYKIIEKKQPVAFWCNPISGHNTLYWYLQNLGQGPELLIRYENEEAVDDSQLPKDRFSAERLKGVDSTLKIQPAELGDSAVYLCASSPTGTTGELFFGEGSRLTVL.

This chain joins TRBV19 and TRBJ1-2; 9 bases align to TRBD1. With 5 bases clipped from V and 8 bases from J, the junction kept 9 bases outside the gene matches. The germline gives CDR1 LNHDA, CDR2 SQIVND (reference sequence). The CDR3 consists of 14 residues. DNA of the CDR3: TGTGCCAGTAGTGCATTTACAGGGGGCGAGGGCTACACCTTC. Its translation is CASSAFTGGEGYTF.

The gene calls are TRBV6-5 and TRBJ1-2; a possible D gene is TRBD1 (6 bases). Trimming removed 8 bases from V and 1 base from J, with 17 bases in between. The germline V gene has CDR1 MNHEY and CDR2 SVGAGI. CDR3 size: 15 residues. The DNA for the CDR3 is TGTGCCAGCGCTGACCACAGGGTGGTTAACTATGGCTACACCTTC. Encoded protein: CASADHRVVNYGYTF.

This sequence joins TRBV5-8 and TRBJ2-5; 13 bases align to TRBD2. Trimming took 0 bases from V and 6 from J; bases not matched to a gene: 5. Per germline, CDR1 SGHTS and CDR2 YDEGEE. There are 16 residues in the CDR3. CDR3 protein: CASSLGLAGGWKTQYF. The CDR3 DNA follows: TGTGCCAGCAGCTTGGGACTAGCGGGGGGTTGGAAGACCCAGTACTTC.

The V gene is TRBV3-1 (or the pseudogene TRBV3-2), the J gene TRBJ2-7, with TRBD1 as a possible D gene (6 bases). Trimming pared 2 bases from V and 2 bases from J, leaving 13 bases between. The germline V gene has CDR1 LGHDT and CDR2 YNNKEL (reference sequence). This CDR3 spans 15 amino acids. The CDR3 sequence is CASSQRGKGAYEQYF. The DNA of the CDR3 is TGTGCCAGCAGCCAAAGGGGAAAGGGGGCCTACGAGCAGTACTTC.

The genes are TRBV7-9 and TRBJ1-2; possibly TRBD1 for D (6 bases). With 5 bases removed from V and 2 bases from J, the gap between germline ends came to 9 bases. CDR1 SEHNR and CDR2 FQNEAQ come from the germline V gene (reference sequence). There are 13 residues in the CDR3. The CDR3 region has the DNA TGTGCCAGCAGCCCGGACAGCAACTATGGCTACACCTTC. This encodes CASSPDSNYGYTF.

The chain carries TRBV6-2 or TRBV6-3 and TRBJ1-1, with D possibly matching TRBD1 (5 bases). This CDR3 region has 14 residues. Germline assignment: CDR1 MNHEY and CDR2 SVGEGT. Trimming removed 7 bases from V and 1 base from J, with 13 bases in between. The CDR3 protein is CASTPSGGNTEAFF. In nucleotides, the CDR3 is TGTGCCAGCACCCCCTCGGGGGGGAACACTGAAGCTTTCTTT.